There are a few counts of the clone carrying this T cell receptor (beta chain). The sample is drawn from a study of OX40 agonist ivuxolimab in advanced cancers. Looked up from germline, CDR1 is SGHDN and CDR2 is FVKESK. The CDR3 spans 14 residues. Trimming left V 4 bases short and J 6 bases short, with 16 bases between. Repertoires were generated with immunoSEQ multiplex PCR, while TCRdb's copy carries only in-frame clones and drops some. There are around 50,000 clones in the sample; roughly 90% occur only once, and 0.55% to 0.65% lies in the top ten. Sequencing used CD4+ or CD8+ T cells sorted from blood, obtained in a trial of the OX40 agonist ivuxolimab. The chain recombines TRBV14 with TRBJ2-7, with TRBD1 as a possible D gene (5 bases). The receptor was isolated from an adult with an advanced solid tumor such as melanoma, head and neck, liver or kidney cancer. CDR3 residues: CASSLRTGSGEQYF. For the CDR3, the DNA is TGTGCCAGCAGCCTTAGAACAGGCTCGGGCGAGCAGTACTTC.